This is a list of T cell receptor beta chains from one sample in a study of blood T cell repertoires in COVID-19. Method: immunoSEQ multiplex PCR; TCRdb's copy keeps in-frame clones and lacks some. Among about 230,000 clones listed, less than 85% were seen once. Sequenced input: peripheral blood. The source of these receptors is a woman in her 70s with active or convalescent COVID-19. Both conserved end residues are part of each CDR3. The order of the fields is J gene, clone size, D gene, V gene, CDR3 DNA, CDR3 protein. The D gene is left open where the match is weak. Where a row states a size, it is once, few, many or the class of an expanded clone; other rows omit it.

>TRBJ1-2|many|TRBD1|TRBV30
TGTGCCTGGTCGAAACCCCCCAGGGGGCCTGGCTACACCTTC
CAWSKPPRGPGYTF
>TRBJ1-6|few|TRBD1|TRBV6-5
TGTGCCAGCAGTTTAGCCGGGACAGGGGGCTTCTCACCCCTCCACTTT
CASSLAGTGGFSPLHF
>TRBJ1-2|many|.|TRBV5-4
TGTGCCAGCAGCCAAAAGGGACTAATTCTCGGCTACACCTTC
CASSQKGLILGYTF
>TRBJ1-5|.|.|TRBV12-5
TGTGCTAGTGGGACACAGGACCAGCCCCAGCATTTT
CASGTQDQPQHF
>TRBJ2-2|.|.|TRBV18
TGTGCCAGCTCACCCGGACAGCTCGCGAACACCGGGGAGCTGTTTTTT
CASSPGQLANTGELFF
>TRBJ2-3|.|TRBD2|TRBV2
TGTGCCAGCAGCGCCCATAGCGGGAGCGGCACAGATACGCAGTATTTT
CASSAHSGSGTDTQYF
>TRBJ1-5|.|.|TRBV19
TGTGCCAGTAGTATAGAGATGACCCCTGGGCGGCCCCAGCATTTT
CASSIEMTPGRPQHF
>TRBJ2-2|few|.|TRBV24-1
TGTGCCACCGGTCCAGGAGGCACTAACACCGGGGAGCTGTTTTTT
CATGPGGTNTGELFF
>TRBJ1-2|.|.|TRBV7-2
TGTGCCAGCAGCTTAGAAAGGGGATCTCTAGGCTACACCTTC
CASSLERGSLGYTF
>TRBJ2-5|.|.|TRBV18
TGTGCCAGCTCACCCTACAGGGAGGGAGAAGAGACCCAGTACTTC
CASSPYREGEETQYF
>TRBJ1-1|.|TRBD1|TRBV29-1
TGCAGCGTTGGGGGGGAGACAGGGGCGAGGGTTAAGGACACTGAAGCTTTCTTT
CSVGGETGARVKDTEAFF
>TRBJ2-7|few|TRBD1|TRBV6-5
TGTGCCAGCAGGGCAACAGGGGCGGGCGAGCAGTACTTC
CASRATGAGEQYF
>TRBJ2-2|once|.|TRBV10-1
TGCGCCAGCAGATCTAGCCCGAACACCGGGGAGCTGTTTTTT
CASRSSPNTGELFF
>TRBJ1-3|.|.|TRBV29-1
TGCAGCGCGGGGAGCTCTGGAAACACCATATATTTT
CSAGSSGNTIYF
>TRBJ2-3|.|TRBD2|TRBV10-1
TGCGCCAGCAGTGGATGGACTAGCGGGAGTTTAAGCACAGATACGCAGTATTTT
CASSGWTSGSLSTDTQYF
>TRBJ1-1|few|TRBD1|TRBV7-2
TGTGCCAGCAGATTCAGGGGGTATACTGAAGCTTTCTTT
CASRFRGYTEAFF
>TRBJ2-1|.|.|TRBV12-3/TRBV12-4
TGTGCCAACGTAGCGGACCGCTACAATGAGCAGTTCTTC
CANVADRYNEQFF
>TRBJ2-1|.|TRBD2|TRBV5-4
TGTGCCAGCAGCTCCGGACTAGCGGGGGGGCAATACAATGAGCAGTTCTTC
CASSSGLAGGQYNEQFF
>TRBJ1-2|.|.|TRBV7-2
TGTGCCAGCAGCTCTAAAGGAGGCTATGGCTACACCTTC
CASSSKGGYGYTF
>TRBJ1-1|few|TRBD1|TRBV6-5
TGTGCCAGCAGGTGGGACAGGGATTACACTGAAGCTTTCTTT
CASRWDRDYTEAFF
>TRBJ2-7|few|.|TRBV7-2
TGTGCCAGCAGCTTAGCCGAGGGCGGCGAGCAGTACTTC
CASSLAEGGEQYF
>TRBJ2-1|once|.|TRBV7-2
TGTGCCAGCAGCTTGTCGGGGTACCATGAGCAGTTCTTC
CASSLSGYHEQFF
>TRBJ2-2|.|.|TRBV18
TGTGCCAGCTCCACCGATAGAGCGGGCCTTTTGGAGCTGTTTTTT
CASSTDRAGLLELFF
>TRBJ2-4|.|.|TRBV21-1
TGTGCCAGCAGCAGTTTACAGGGGTCCAGCAGTAACATTCAGTACTTC
CASSSLQGSSSNIQYF
>TRBJ2-5|.|.|TRBV12-3/TRBV12-4
TGTGCCAGCAGACGGGGACAAGGGGAGACCCAGTACTTC
CASRRGQGETQYF
>TRBJ2-2|.|TRBD2|TRBV29-1
TGCAGCGTCGCAGCGGGAGGGCCCGCCGGGGAGCTGTTTTTT
CSVAAGGPAGELFF
>TRBJ1-5|.|TRBD1|TRBV5-5
TGTGCCAGCAGCTTGACAAGCCAGGGGGGACAGCCCCAGCATTTT
CASSLTSQGGQPQHF
>TRBJ1-2|.|TRBD1|TRBV6-1
TGTGCCAGCAGTGAAGGAGGTTTACAACAGGGGCTTGGCTACACCTTC
CASSEGGLQQGLGYTF
>TRBJ1-4|once|.|TRBV27
TGTGCCTCCGGGGGGGATAATGAAAAACTGTTTTTT
CASGGDNEKLFF
>TRBJ1-2|.|TRBD1|TRBV6-5
TGTGCCAGCAGGCCCGACAGGGGGTACTATGGCTACACCTTC
CASRPDRGYYGYTF
>TRBJ1-1|.|.|TRBV12-5
TGTGCTAGTGGTTTGGGCGGGGGCCCGGTTCCTGAAGCTTTCTTT
CASGLGGGPVPEAFF
>TRBJ2-1|.|TRBD1|TRBV11-2
TGTGCCAGCAGCCAGGACAGGGGAGGAAATGAGCAGTTCTTC
CASSQDRGGNEQFF
>TRBJ1-1|.|TRBD1|TRBV6-6
TGTGCCAGCAGTTACTTAGGACAGGGCGGCACTGAAGCTTTCTTT
CASSYLGQGGTEAFF
>TRBJ2-7|.|TRBD2|TRBV3-1/TRBV3-2
TGTGCCAGCAGCCTCCAAGGTGGACTAGCCTACGAGCAGTACTTC
CASSLQGGLAYEQYF
>TRBJ2-7|once|.|TRBV5-1
TGCGCCAGCAGCTTGGCCAGGGGCGGGAGCTACGAGCAGTACTTC
CASSLARGGSYEQYF
>TRBJ1-1|.|.|TRBV6-5
TGTGCCAGCAGTTACACCGGGGGAAACACTGAAGCTTTCTTT
CASSYTGGNTEAFF
>TRBJ1-6|.|.|TRBV4-3
TGCGCCAGCAGCCAAGACAAAGGGGCCCTCCACTTT
CASSQDKGALHF
>TRBJ1-1|.|TRBD1|TRBV3-1/TRBV3-2
TGTGCCAGCAGCCAGCCCGGACAGGGGATCCCTGAAGCTTTCTTT
CASSQPGQGIPEAFF
>TRBJ2-3|.|.|TRBV24-1
TGTGCCACCAGTGACCGTTTAGCAGGGGATACGCAGTATTTT
CATSDRLAGDTQYF
>TRBJ2-5|.|.|TRBV28
TGTGCCAGCAGTTCCCCTAGTGGAAACCAAGAGACCCAGTACTTC
CASSSPSGNQETQYF
>TRBJ2-3|.|TRBD2|TRBV10-2
TGCGCCGCAACCGGGCTAGCGGGTAGGAGCACAGATACGCAGTATTTT
CAATGLAGRSTDTQYF
>TRBJ1-6|.|.|TRBV28
TGTGCCAGCAGTTCACAGCTTAATTCACCCCTCCACTTT
CASSSQLNSPLHF
>TRBJ2-1|.|TRBD1|TRBV28
TGTGCCAGCAGGTACAGGGGCGGCGAGCAGTTCTTC
CASRYRGGEQFF
>TRBJ2-7|.|.|TRBV7-2
TGTGCCAGCGGCTCTTACGGTAGCTACGAGCAGTACTTC
CASGSYGSYEQYF
>TRBJ2-1|.|TRBD2|TRBV29-1
TGCAGCGTTGCGACTAGCGGCTACAATGAGCAGTTCTTC
CSVATSGYNEQFF
>TRBJ2-7|once|.|TRBV4-1
TGCGCCAGCAGCCAAGCTGAGACAGCCTCCTACGAGCAGTACTTC
CASSQAETASYEQYF
>TRBJ2-7|once|.|TRBV5-1
TGCGCCAGCAGCTTGGATGCCTACTCCTACGAGCAGTACTTC
CASSLDAYSYEQYF
>TRBJ2-3|.|.|TRBV29-1
TGCAGCGGGGCCACAGATACGCAGTATTTT
CSGATDTQYF
>TRBJ2-7|few|.|TRBV5-1
TGCGCCAGCAGCTTGGGCCTTGGAGGGAACTACGAGCAGTACTTC
CASSLGLGGNYEQYF
>TRBJ2-7|.|TRBD2|TRBV6-5
TGTGCCAGCAGTTCGGGGGGGGAGCAGTACTTC
CASSSGGEQYF
>TRBJ2-7|.|TRBD1|TRBV2
TGTGCCAGCAGTGAGATCAGGGGGTACGAGCAGTACTTC
CASSEIRGYEQYF